Following are 2 T cell receptor beta chains from one sample sequenced in a study of shared clonotypes between healthy human individuals. This table comes from immunoSEQ multiplex PCR, and its TCRdb copy is limited to in-frame clones, with some not included. This table has 600,000 to 800,000 clones, 72% appearing once. Source material: memory CD4+ T cells sorted from blood. Subset reported: CD45RA-negative fraction. Every receptor here comes from a woman in her twenties or thirties in good health.

The chain couples TRBV19 to TRBJ2-1, with TRBD2 matching 13 bases. CDR3 length: 16 residues. The germline V gene encodes CDR1 LNHDA and CDR2 SQIVND (reference sequence). Trimming took 4 bases from V and 7 from J; bases not matched to a gene: 7. CDR3 protein: CASSTRLAGGGNEQFF. The CDR3 DNA sequence: TGTGCCAGTAGTACTCGACTAGCGGGAGGCGGAAATGAGCAGTTCTTC.

The chain couples TRBV4-1 to TRBJ2-1; 8 bases match TRBD2. Germline values: CDR1 MGHRA, CDR2 YSYEKL. The V gene end was trimmed by 1 base and the J gene end by 0 bases; junction bases not matched to a gene: 5. The CDR3 length is 17 residues. The CDR3: CASSQVSAGVSYNEQFF. CDR3 in DNA: TGCGCCAGCAGCCAAGTGTCAGCGGGAGTCTCCTACAATGAGCAGTTCTTC.